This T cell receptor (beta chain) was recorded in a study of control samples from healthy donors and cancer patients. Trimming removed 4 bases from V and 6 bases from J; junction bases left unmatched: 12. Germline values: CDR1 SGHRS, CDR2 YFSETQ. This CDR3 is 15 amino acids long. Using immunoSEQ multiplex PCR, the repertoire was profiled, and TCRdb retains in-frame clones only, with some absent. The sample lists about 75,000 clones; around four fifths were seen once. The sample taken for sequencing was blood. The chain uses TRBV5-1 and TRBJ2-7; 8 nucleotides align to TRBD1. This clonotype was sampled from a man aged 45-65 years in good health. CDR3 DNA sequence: TGCGCCAGCAGCCACCGACAGGGGCAAGACATCGAGCAGTACTTC. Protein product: CASSHRQGQDIEQYF.